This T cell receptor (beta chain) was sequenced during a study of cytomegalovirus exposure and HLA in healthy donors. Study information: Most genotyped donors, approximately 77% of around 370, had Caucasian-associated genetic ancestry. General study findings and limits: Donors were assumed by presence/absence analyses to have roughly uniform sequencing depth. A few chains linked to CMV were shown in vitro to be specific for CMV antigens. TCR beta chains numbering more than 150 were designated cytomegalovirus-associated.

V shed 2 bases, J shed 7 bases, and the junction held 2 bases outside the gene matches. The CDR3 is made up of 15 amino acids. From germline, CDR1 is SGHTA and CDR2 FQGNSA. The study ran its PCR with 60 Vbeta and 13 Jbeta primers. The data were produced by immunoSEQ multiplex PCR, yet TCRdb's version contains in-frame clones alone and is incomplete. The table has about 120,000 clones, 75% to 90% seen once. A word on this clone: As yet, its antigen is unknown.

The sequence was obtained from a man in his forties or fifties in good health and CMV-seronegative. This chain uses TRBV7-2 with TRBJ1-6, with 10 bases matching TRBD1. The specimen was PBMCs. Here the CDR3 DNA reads TGTGCCAGCAGCTTATGGGGACAGGGGAATTCACCCCTCCACTTT. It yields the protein CASSLWGQGNSPLHF.